Included here is one T cell receptor (beta chain) sequence, with context. The entry originates in a study of T-cell memory formation after mild COVID-19. From germline, CDR1 is SGHDN and CDR2 FVKESK. This CDR3 region has 16 residues. Trimming at V came to 5 bases and at J to 9 bases, leaving 12 bases not matched to a gene. TCRdb used MiXCR to reprocess the 5' RACE reads, holding one entry per CDR3 protein. The sample shows under 250,000 distinct CDR3 sequences, over 7.5% of them seen only once. The origin of this receptor is a man between 18 and 29 years old who had mild COVID-19 (a few samples of this study predate the infection). Cell type and time point are not known. The V gene is TRBV14, the J gene TRBJ2-1; the match to TRBD2 covers 11 bases. The sample was PBMCs or a T cell subset sorted from them (not recorded which). The CDR3 coding sequence is TGTGCCAGCAGCTCCTTATCTAGCGGGGGGCTGAGTGAGCAGTTCTTC. Translating it yields CASSSLSSGGLSEQFF. The variable domain in full, with the rest retrieved from reference TRBV14 and TRBJ2-1, is EAGVTQFPSHSVIEKGQTVTLRCDPISGHDNLYWYRRVMGKEIKFLLHFVKESKQDESGMPNNRFLAERTGGTYSTLKVQPAELEDSGVYFCASSSLSSGGLSEQFFGPGTRLTVL.